The clone carrying this T cell receptor beta chain was counted between two and nine times. Per germline, CDR1 MNHEY and CDR2 SMNVEV (reference sequence). CDR3 length: 15 residues. V lost 5 bases and J lost 0; bases outside the gene matches: 4. This specimen belongs to a study of blood T cell repertoires in COVID-19. Profiling relied on immunoSEQ multiplex PCR, and the TCRdb table lists in-frame clones only, not all of them. The sample has a few hundred thousand clones, approximately 90% seen once. The receptor was derived from a woman aged 35 to 49 who had recovered from COVID-19. The sequencing input was PBMCs or T cells enriched from blood (not recorded which). The chain combines TRBV27 with TRBJ1-5, with 7 positions matching TRBD1. The CDR3 DNA reads as TGTGCCAGCAGTGTCACAGGGGTTAGCAATCAGCCCCAGCATTTT. Protein sequence: CASSVTGVSNQPQHF.